The source of this T cell receptor beta chain is a study of PD-1 blockade in classical Hodgkin lymphoma. Generated by immunoSEQ multiplex PCR, the TCRdb table keeps only in-frame clones and is missing some. The sample holds tens of thousands of clones, 85% to 95% seen once. Findings of the study overall: Undefined causes, possibly disease activity or prior therapy, underlie the repertoire differences. It was reported that newly diagnosed patients had less baseline TCR diversity than healthy donors.

Time point denoted: newly diagnosed, previously untreated cHL patient sample. Purified CD4+ T cells were obtained from thawed PBMCs through magnetic negative selection. The study compared against PBMCs from newly diagnosed, untreated classical Hodgkin lymphoma. The ends were cut back, 1 base at V and 3 bases at J, with 10 bases in the middle. Germline V CDR1 and CDR2: SGHNT, YENEEA. The CDR3 sequence is 14 residues long. Comment on this clone: Its antigen is still unknown.

Sequencing input: CD4+ T cells from blood. The receptor was isolated from a human donor with classical Hodgkin lymphoma. The rearrangement links TRBV11-3 to TRBJ2-7; maybe TRBD1 (5 bases). The CDR3 nucleotides are TGTGCCAGCAGCTTAGGGGCAGGGCACTACGAGCAGTACTTC. Translation: CASSLGAGHYEQYF.